This T cell receptor beta chain was captured in a study of blood T cell repertoires in COVID-19. Background on the study: Samples representing acute and convalescent COVID-19 were sourced from the United States, Italy and Spain. Nucleic acid was either cDNA or gDNA, and it came from T cells, B-cell-depleted T cells, or PBMCs.

Germline V gives CDR1 MGHRA, CDR2 YSYEKL. V was clipped by 2 bases and J by 1 base, with 14 bases between them. CDR3 size: 17 residues. The authors' processing: Estimation of nucleated cell counts was performed using reference gene primer amplification. This table comes from immunoSEQ multiplex PCR, and its TCRdb copy is limited to in-frame clones, with some not included. That table gives V, J and clone size, and the DNA gave D and trimming. The sample records about 72,000 clones, more than 85% being singletons. The chain links TRBV4-1 to TRBJ2-2, with D perhaps matching TRBD1 (5 bases). The sample comprised peripheral blood. The TCR originated in an older woman with active COVID-19. CDR3 loop: CASSQRGSSRNTGELFF. CDR3 bases: TGCGCCAGCAGCCAAAGGGGTAGCAGTCGGAACACCGGGGAGCTGTTTTTT.